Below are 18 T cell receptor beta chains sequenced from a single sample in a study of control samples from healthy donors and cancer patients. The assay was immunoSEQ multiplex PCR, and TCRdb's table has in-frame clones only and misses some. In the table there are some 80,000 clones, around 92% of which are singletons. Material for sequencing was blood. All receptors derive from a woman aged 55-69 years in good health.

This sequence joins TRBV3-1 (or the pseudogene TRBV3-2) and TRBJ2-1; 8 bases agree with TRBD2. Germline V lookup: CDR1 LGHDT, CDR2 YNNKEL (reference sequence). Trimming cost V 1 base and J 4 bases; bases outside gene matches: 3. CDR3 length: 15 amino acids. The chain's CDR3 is CASSQVLAVYNEQFF. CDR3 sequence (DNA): TGTGCCAGCAGCCAAGTACTAGCGGTATACAATGAGCAGTTCTTC.

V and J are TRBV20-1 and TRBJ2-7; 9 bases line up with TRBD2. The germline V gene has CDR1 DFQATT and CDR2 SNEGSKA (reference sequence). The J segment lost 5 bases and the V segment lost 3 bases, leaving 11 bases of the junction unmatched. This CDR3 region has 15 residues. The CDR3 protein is CSASWGFSGRDEQYF. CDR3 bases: TGCAGTGCTAGTTGGGGATTTAGCGGGAGAGACGAGCAGTACTTC.

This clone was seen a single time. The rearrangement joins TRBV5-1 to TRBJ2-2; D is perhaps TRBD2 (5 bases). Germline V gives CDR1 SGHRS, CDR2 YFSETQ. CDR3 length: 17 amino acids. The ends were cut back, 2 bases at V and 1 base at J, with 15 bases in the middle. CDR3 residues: CASSFGSFNLNTGELFF. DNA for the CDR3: TGCGCCAGCAGCTTTGGGAGTTTTAACCTGAACACCGGGGAGCTGTTTTTT.

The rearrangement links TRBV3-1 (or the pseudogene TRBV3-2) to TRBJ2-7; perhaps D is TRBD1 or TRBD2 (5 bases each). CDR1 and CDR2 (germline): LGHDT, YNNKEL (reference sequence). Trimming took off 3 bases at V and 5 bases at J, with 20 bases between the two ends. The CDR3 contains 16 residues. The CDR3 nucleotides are TGTGCCAGCAGCCAGGGATGGGGGAGAGTCCCTAACGAGCAGTACTTC. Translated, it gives CASSQGWGRVPNEQYF.

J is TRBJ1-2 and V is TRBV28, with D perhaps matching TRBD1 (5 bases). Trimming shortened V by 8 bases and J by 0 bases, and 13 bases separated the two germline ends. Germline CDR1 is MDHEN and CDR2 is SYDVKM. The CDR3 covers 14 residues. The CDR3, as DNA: TGTGCCAGCGTTCGGGGCGGGGCTAACTATGGCTACACCTTC. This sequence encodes CASVRGGANYGYTF.

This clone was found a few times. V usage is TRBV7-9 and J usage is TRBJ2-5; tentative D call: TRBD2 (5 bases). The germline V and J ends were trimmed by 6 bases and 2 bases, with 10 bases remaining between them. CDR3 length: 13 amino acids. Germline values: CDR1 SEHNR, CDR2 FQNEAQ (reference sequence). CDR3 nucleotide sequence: TGTGCCAGCAGGTCCGGGATGCAAGAGACCCAGTACTTC. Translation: CASRSGMQETQYF.

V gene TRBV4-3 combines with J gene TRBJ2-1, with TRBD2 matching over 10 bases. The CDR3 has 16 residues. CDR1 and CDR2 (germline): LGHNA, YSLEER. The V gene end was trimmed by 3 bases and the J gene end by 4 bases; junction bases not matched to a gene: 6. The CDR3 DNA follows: TGCGCCAGCAGCCAGGGACTAGCGACTATGTACAATGAGCAGTTCTTC. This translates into CASSQGLATMYNEQFF.

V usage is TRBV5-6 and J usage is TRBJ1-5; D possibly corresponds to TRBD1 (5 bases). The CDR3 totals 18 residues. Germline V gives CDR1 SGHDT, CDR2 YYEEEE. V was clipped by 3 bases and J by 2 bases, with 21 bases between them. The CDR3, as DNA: TGTGCCAGCAGCTCGGGGGGTAGGGGAGCAGGCGGCAATCAGCCCCAGCATTTT. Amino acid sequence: CASSSGGRGAGGNQPQHF.

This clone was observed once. The chain's CDR3 is CSSRRGPGISSYNEQFF. DNA of the CDR3: TGCTCATCTCGGAGGGGGCCTGGGATAAGCTCCTACAATGAGCAGTTCTTC. The chain employs TRBV29-1 and TRBJ2-1, with a possible D match to TRBD1 (7 bases). CDR1 is SQVTM, CDR2 ANQGSEA, per germline. The CDR3 covers 17 residues.

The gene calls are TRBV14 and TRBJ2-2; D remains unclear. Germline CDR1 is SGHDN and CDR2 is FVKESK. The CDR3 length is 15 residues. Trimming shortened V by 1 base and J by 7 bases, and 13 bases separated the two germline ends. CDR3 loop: CASSQAIVWGGELFF. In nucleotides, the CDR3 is TGTGCCAGCAGCCAAGCGATCGTCTGGGGCGGGGAGCTGTTTTTT.

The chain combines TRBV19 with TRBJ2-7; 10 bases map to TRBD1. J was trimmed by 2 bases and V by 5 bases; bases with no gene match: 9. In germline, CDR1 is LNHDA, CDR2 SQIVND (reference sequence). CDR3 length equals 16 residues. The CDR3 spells CASSPRGQGGTYEQYF. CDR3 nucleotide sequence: TGTGCCAGTAGTCCCAGAGGACAGGGGGGGACCTACGAGCAGTACTTC.

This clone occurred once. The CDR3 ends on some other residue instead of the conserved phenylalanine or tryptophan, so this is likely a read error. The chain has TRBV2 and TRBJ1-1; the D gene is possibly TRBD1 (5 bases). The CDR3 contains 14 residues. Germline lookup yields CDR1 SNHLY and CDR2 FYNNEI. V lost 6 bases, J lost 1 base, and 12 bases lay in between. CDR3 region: CASRPGQGNTEAFL. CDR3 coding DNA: TGTGCCAGCAGGCCAGGGCAGGGGAACACTGAAGCTTTCCTT.

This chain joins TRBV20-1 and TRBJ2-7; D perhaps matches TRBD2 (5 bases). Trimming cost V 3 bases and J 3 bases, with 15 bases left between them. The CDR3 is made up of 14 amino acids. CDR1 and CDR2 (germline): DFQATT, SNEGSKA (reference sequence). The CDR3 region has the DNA TGCAGTGCTAGTACCGGCCTAGCCCGCTACGAGCAGTACTTC. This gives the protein CSASTGLARYEQYF.

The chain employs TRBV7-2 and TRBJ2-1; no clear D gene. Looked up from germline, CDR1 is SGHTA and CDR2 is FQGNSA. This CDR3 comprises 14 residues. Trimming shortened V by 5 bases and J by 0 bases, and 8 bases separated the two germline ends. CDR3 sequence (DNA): TGTGCCAGCAGCAGACCGGACTCCTACAATGAGCAGTTCTTC. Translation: CASSRPDSYNEQFF.

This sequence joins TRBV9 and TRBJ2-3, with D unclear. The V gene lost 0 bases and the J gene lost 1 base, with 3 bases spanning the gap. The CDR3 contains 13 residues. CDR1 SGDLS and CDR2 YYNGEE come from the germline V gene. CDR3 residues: CASSVEGTDTQYF. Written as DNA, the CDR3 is TGTGCCAGCAGCGTAGAGGGCACAGATACGCAGTATTTT.

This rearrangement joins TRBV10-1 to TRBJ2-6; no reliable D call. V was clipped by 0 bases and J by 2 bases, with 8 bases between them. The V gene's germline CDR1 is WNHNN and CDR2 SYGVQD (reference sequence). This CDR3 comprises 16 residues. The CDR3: CASSESQETGANVLTF. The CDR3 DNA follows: TGCGCCAGCAGTGAGTCGCAGGAGACTGGGGCCAACGTCCTGACTTTC.

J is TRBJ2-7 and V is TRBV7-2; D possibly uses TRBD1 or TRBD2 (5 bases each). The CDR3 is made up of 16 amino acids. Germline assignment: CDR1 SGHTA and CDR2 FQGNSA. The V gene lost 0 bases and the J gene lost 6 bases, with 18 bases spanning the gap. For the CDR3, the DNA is TGTGCCAGCAGCTTAGCGCTGGGAAGAGGGCAGGGCGAGCAGTACTTC. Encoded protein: CASSLALGRGQGEQYF.

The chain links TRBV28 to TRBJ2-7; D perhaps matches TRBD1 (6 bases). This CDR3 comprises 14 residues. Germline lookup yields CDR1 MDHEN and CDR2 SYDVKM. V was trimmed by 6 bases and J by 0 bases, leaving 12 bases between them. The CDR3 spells CASRSGTNSYEQYF. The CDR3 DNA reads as TGTGCCAGCAGATCCGGGACAAACTCCTACGAGCAGTACTTC.